These 23 T cell receptor beta chains were all obtained from the same sample, sequenced in a study of response to subunit inactivated influenza vaccine. TCRdb itself ran the RT-PCR reads through MiXCR, one entry per CDR3 protein. The sample holds about 540,000 distinct CDR3 sequences, 20% to 25% seen once. This same sample was also taken into another study, of T cells expressing NK-cell markers. That work states: TCR beta cDNA was generated via 5'RACE template switching incorporating UMIs.

Source: CD4+ T cells sorted from PBMCs, taken roughly 12 days after vaccination. Receptors were obtained from a man aged 45-65 years who received an inactivated influenza vaccine.

For the CDR3, the DNA is TGTGCCAGTAGTACCGGACTTGGGGATTACAATGAGCAGTTCTTC. It yields the protein CASSTGLGDYNEQFF. The J gene is TRBJ2-1, the V gene TRBV19; D possibly corresponds to TRBD2 (5 bases). The V gene's germline CDR1 is LNHDA and CDR2 SQIVND (reference sequence). This CDR3 has 15 residues. V lost 4 bases, J lost 4 bases, and 14 bases lay in between.

The chain uses TRBV7-7 and TRBJ1-5, with D unresolved. The CDR3 sequence is 16 residues long. Trimming removed 5 bases from V and 4 bases from J, with 18 bases in between. In germline, CDR1 is SSHAT, CDR2 FNYEAQ (reference sequence). CDR3 DNA: TGTGCCAGCAGCGCAACGACGCCGAGGGCGAATCAGCCCCAGCATTTT. This gives the protein CASSATTPRANQPQHF. Supplemented by reference TRBV7-7 and TRBJ1-5, the full variable domain reads GAGVSQSPRYKVTKRGQDVTLRCDPISSHATLYWYQQALGQGPEFLTYFNYEAQPDKSGLPSDRFSAERPEGSISTLTIQRTEQRDSAMYRCASSATTPRANQPQHFGDGTRLSIL.

In this sample, this clonotype turned up a few times. The rearrangement uses TRBV7-9 and TRBJ2-3; D remains unclear. Germline V lookup: CDR1 SEHNR, CDR2 FQNEAQ (reference sequence). Trimming shortened V by 1 base and J by 2 bases, and 4 bases separated the two germline ends. The CDR3 has 13 residues. The CDR3 loop reads CASSLVLTDTQYF. In DNA form, the CDR3 reads TGTGCCAGCAGCTTAGTACTCACAGATACGCAGTATTTT.

The table lists this clonotype with many counts. The rearrangement joins TRBV5-1 to TRBJ1-4; no clear D. The CDR3 sequence is 15 residues long. Germline lookup yields CDR1 SGHRS and CDR2 YFSETQ. V was clipped by 4 bases and J by 0 bases, with 10 bases between them. Here the CDR3 DNA reads TGCGCCAGCAGCGTGGCAAGTTCAACTAATGAAAAACTGTTTTTT. Translating it yields CASSVASSTNEKLFF. The full variable domain, in which reference TRBV5-1 and TRBJ1-4 provide the parts outside the CDR3, is KAGVTQTPRYLIKTRGQQVTLSCSPISGHRSVSWYQQTPGQGLQFLFEYFSETQRNKGNFPGRFSGRQFSNSRSEMNVSTLELGDSALYLCASSVASSTNEKLFFGSGTQLSVL.

The chain carries TRBV10-3 and TRBJ1-1, with unresolved D. Trimming pared 2 bases from V and 11 bases from J, leaving 9 bases between. In germline, CDR1 is ENHRY, CDR2 SYGVKD. There are 11 residues in the CDR3. CDR3 sequence (DNA): TGTGCCATCAGTGAGGAAGTTCTGGCTTTCTTT. Its translation is CAISEEVLAFF.

The chain combines TRBV9 with TRBJ2-5, with 9 bases fitting TRBD2. Germline lookup yields CDR1 SGDLS and CDR2 YYNGEE. This CDR3 is built from 15 residues. J was trimmed by 4 bases and V by 4 bases; bases with no gene match: 8. CDR3 sequence reads: CASSPRGGDVETQYF. CDR3 sequence (DNA): TGTGCCAGCAGCCCCCGCGGGGGGGATGTAGAGACCCAGTACTTC.

The chain combines TRBV7-6 with TRBJ2-1; 11 nucleotides agree with TRBD2. J lost 5 bases, V lost 6 bases, and 6 bases had no gene match. The CDR3 runs to 15 residues. The germline gives CDR1 SGHVS, CDR2 FNYEAQ. The CDR3 nucleotides are TGTGCCAGCAGTTTTACTAGCGGGAGAGACAATGAGCAGTTCTTC. Protein: CASSFTSGRDNEQFF. The variable domain in full, with the rest retrieved from reference TRBV7-6 and TRBJ2-1, is GAGVSQSPRYKVTKRGQDVALRCDPISGHVSLYWYRQALGQGPEFLTYFNYEAQQDKSGLPNDRFSAERPEGSISTLTIQRTEQRDSAMYRCASSFTSGRDNEQFFGPGTRLTVL.

This clonotype was detected only a few times. V usage is TRBV20-1 and J usage is TRBJ2-7; 12 bases align to TRBD2. The CDR3 sequence is 13 residues long. The V gene's germline CDR1 is DFQATT and CDR2 SNEGSKA (reference sequence). The junction had 6 bases not matched to a gene; V was cut back by 5 bases and J by 7 bases. CDR3 residues: CSARLAGAGEQYF. Here the CDR3 DNA reads TGCAGTGCTCGACTAGCGGGAGCAGGAGAGCAGTACTTC.

This clonotype was seen repeatedly, ten times or more. The V call is TRBV11-1, the J call TRBJ2-1, with TRBD2 matching 14 bases. Germline V gives CDR1 SGHAT, CDR2 FQDESV (reference sequence). Trimming cost V 6 bases and J 2 bases; bases outside gene matches: 9. The CDR3 extends over 18 amino acids. CDR3 in DNA: TGTGCCAGCAGGGGGACTAGCGGGAGAAAATTGACCTACAATGAGCAGTTCTTC. This encodes CASRGTSGRKLTYNEQFF.

The chain links TRBV7-3 to TRBJ2-2, with TRBD2 as a possible D gene (6 bases). CDR3 length: 16 residues. Germline CDR1 is SGHTA and CDR2 is FQGTGA. V was cut by 0 bases and J by 5 bases, with 13 bases left in between. The CDR3 loop reads CASSLTAGLETGELFF. The CDR3, as DNA: TGTGCCAGCAGCTTAACTGCGGGACTCGAGACCGGGGAGCTGTTTTTT.

This clonotype turned up a few times. The rearrangement joins TRBV7-3 to TRBJ2-1; D might be TRBD1 (7 bases). Germline V gene data show CDR1 as SGHTA and CDR2 as FQGTGA. This CDR3 spans 15 amino acids. Trimming took off 8 bases at V and 6 bases at J, with 20 bases between the two ends. The CDR3 DNA sequence: TGTGCCAGCCTGCCGGGGGCAGGGGGTTTCAATGAGCAGTTCTTC. Amino acids: CASLPGAGGFNEQFF.

This clonotype occurred a few times. The rearrangement joins TRBV20-1 to TRBJ2-7, with a weak D call TRBD2 (5 bases). CDR1 is DFQATT, CDR2 SNEGSKA, per germline (reference sequence). The CDR3 spans 11 residues. Trimming took 7 bases from V and 1 from J, leaving 8 bases between them. CDR3 DNA sequence: TGCAGTGTCGGGGAATCCTACGAGCAGTACTTC. Translated: CSVGESYEQYF.

The rearrangement links TRBV11-2 to TRBJ2-3; D might be TRBD1 or TRBD2, each matching 6 bases. Trimming shortened V by 4 bases and J by 0 bases, and 14 bases separated the two germline ends. Germline V CDR1 and CDR2: SGHAT, FQNNGV. The CDR3 loop spans 16 amino acids. The CDR3 protein is CASSSSGGPSTDTQYF. CDR3 DNA sequence: TGTGCCAGCAGCTCAAGTGGGGGGCCTAGCACAGATACGCAGTATTTT.

A few counts support this clonotype. The chain employs TRBV20-1 and TRBJ2-5, with TRBD1 identical over 9 bases. J was trimmed by 1 base and V by 3 bases; bases with no gene match: 6. Germline V gene sequence: CDR1 DFQATT, CDR2 SNEGSKA (reference sequence). CDR3 length equals 15 residues. The DNA of the CDR3 is TGCAGTGCTAGTTTAACGGGACAGGGCCAAGAGACCCAGTACTTC. This sequence encodes CSASLTGQGQETQYF.

This clonotype was seen many times. J is TRBJ2-4 and V is TRBV2; D remains unclear. V gave up 0 bases and J gave up 5 bases, with 8 bases separating them. From germline, CDR1 is SNHLY and CDR2 FYNNEI. This CDR3 comprises 14 residues. This CDR3 reads CASSEADGENIQYF. CDR3 in DNA: TGTGCCAGCAGTGAAGCGGACGGAGAAAACATTCAGTACTTC.

The chain uses TRBV20-1 and TRBJ2-7, with D perhaps matching TRBD1 (6 bases). CDR1 is DFQATT, CDR2 SNEGSKA, per germline (reference sequence). This CDR3 has 15 residues. V was clipped by 5 bases and J by 6 bases, with 23 bases between them. CDR3 amino acids: CSAPSPGHRPGEQYF. The CDR3 DNA sequence: TGCAGTGCTCCCTCCCCGGGACACCGCCCCGGCGAGCAGTACTTC.

Only a few counts were recorded for this clonotype. The chain employs TRBV12-3 or TRBV12-4 and TRBJ1-1, with 8 bases matching TRBD1. This CDR3 is built from 15 residues. Trimming took 6 bases from V and 4 from J; bases not matched to a gene: 10. The CDR3 here is CASRPEGQAITEAFF. The DNA for the CDR3 is TGTGCCAGCAGGCCCGAGGGACAGGCGATCACTGAAGCTTTCTTT.

The chain is built from TRBV7-2 and TRBJ2-1, with D uncertain. Germline V gene sequence: CDR1 SGHTA, CDR2 FQGNSA. Trimming shortened V by 4 bases and J by 12 bases, and 13 bases separated the two germline ends. CDR3 size: 12 residues. The CDR3 sequence: CASSSVLSGQFF. The CDR3 DNA sequence: TGTGCCAGCAGCTCCGTTTTAAGTGGGCAGTTCTTC.

The CDR3 DNA reads TGTGCCAGCAGCCAAACTCGTTGGGGGGCTCTCACAGATACGCAGTATTTT. This encodes CASSQTRWGALTDTQYF. The chain combines TRBV3-1 with TRBJ2-3; D may be TRBD1 or TRBD2 (6 bases each). Trimming shortened V by 2 bases and J by 2 bases, and 17 bases separated the two germline ends. There are 17 residues in the CDR3. The germline V gene encodes CDR1 LGHDT and CDR2 YNNKEL (reference sequence).

A few counts support this clonotype. The rearrangement uses TRBV5-5 and TRBJ1-5; 8 positions agree with TRBD1. Germline lookup yields CDR1 SGHKS and CDR2 YYEKEE (reference sequence). This CDR3 has 18 amino acids. J lost 0 bases, V lost 4 bases, and 12 bases had no gene match. The CDR3 loop reads CASSAGTGGPYSNQPQHF. DNA for the CDR3: TGTGCCAGCAGCGCTGGGACAGGAGGGCCTTATAGCAATCAGCCCCAGCATTTT.

V usage is TRBV6-1 and J usage is TRBJ1-1, with 9 bases aligning to TRBD1. This CDR3 has 14 amino acids. CDR1 is MNHNS and CDR2 is SASEGT in the germline V gene. The V segment lost 3 bases and the J segment 5 bases; nucleotides outside the gene matches: 4. The CDR3 region has the DNA TGTGCCAGCAGTGACTACAGGGGGCGGACTGAAGCTTTCTTT. This translates into CASSDYRGRTEAFF.

The chain employs TRBV29-1 and TRBJ2-3; D is ambiguous. Germline CDR1 is SQVTM and CDR2 is ANQGSEA. This CDR3 is 11 amino acids long. V was clipped by 8 bases and J by 2 bases, with 8 bases between them. CDR3 sequence: CSFSPTDTQYF. CDR3 nucleotides: TGCAGCTTCTCTCCCACAGATACGCAGTATTTT.

The CDR3 sequence is CASSGQGFGVYNEQFF. CDR3 nucleotides: TGTGCCAGCAGTGGACAGGGATTCGGCGTATACAATGAGCAGTTCTTC. The chain links TRBV25-1 to TRBJ2-1; 7 bases are shared with TRBD1. The CDR3 sequence is 16 residues long. Germline CDR1 is MGHDK and CDR2 is SYGVNS. V was pared by 4 bases and J by 4 bases, with 10 bases of the junction left unmatched.